One TCR beta chain is described in this entry. This clone is a singleton in its sample. The antigen it binds to is not known. No qualities accompany the bases; no much larger clone lies one base away. Using the deep immunoSEQ assay, TCR CDR3 regions were amplified from genomic DNA by multiplex PCR. Extracted genomic DNA from each cell subset was distributed evenly across all wells of several immunoSEQ 96-well plates, and each plate was treated as a replicate. Each replicate PCR for sorted subsets received about 0.2 ug genomic DNA, equal to tens of thousands of T cell genomes. The purified libraries were quantified using a Qubit 3.0 fluorometer, sized with a Bioanalyzer 2100, and then quantified again using the KAPA Library Quantification kit. A separate single-read 150-cycle Illumina NextSeq 550 flow cell was used to sequence each immunoSEQ 96-well plate. The published analysis was carried out like this. Because the immunoSEQ output held only junctional sequences and lacked quality scores, the filtering could not match the filtering applied to full-length reads. To assign V/J genes and CDR3, sequences were annotated against IMGT germline references using PyIR, a Python wrapper for IgBLAST v1.9. Reads were removed for weak V/J assignments (E-value above 1e-6), missing CDR3, stop codons, out-of-frame junctions, or ambiguous translated residues. A V3J clonotype was defined by an identical inferred V gene, J gene, and CDR3 amino acid sequence. The percentage overlap between two repertoires was calculated by dividing the number of shared unique clonotypes by the size of the smaller repertoire. RTK rarefaction, the Chao1 estimator, and Recon v2.1 estimates of unobserved clonotypes were used to assess repertoire richness. OLGA was used to compute generation probabilities for all TCRbeta clonotypes that the gDNA method yielded from a handful of donors. As stored in TCRdb, this immuneACCESS dataset retains in-frame rearrangements with V and J assigned. A fraction of the clones does not appear; measured against another copy, unresolved V genes explain less than half of the discrepancy, and the remainder lacks a known reason. The V and J calls and clone size come from that table; D and trimming were worked out from the DNA. The table for this sample lists fewer than 3 million clones; 85% to 95% of them were counted only once. Approximately 0.41% of the sample is held by the ten biggest clonotypes.

From its cysteine to its phenylalanine, the CDR3 spans 14 amino acids. Only the CDR3 region is kept as DNA, spanning 42 bases read in frame from base 1. The donors were healthy, HIV-negative adults with no recently reported acute infections or vaccinations. All donors were Caucasian adults living in Nashville, Tennessee, USA. CD4+ T cells were enriched by magnetic negative selection; naive cells were then positively selected on CD45RA, and the negative fraction formed the memory subset. Blood was collected by leukapheresis, and PBMCs were isolated by Ficoll-Histopaque density gradient centrifugation and then cryopreserved in liquid nitrogen vapor phase. Analytical flow cytometry was used to check the purity and quantity of every magnetically sorted T cell population. Genomic DNA was isolated from every sorted fraction and measured by UV absorbance on a Nanodrop 2000c. The sample comes from a study of shared clonotypes between healthy human individuals (dated by TCRdb to 2020 to 2022). Broadly, across the study: A few men and a couple of women, aged 18 to 49 years, made up the cohort. To estimate repertoire size and how much clonotype sharing occurs between individuals, the study deeply sequenced the blood TCR repertoires of roughly 5 healthy adults. Between about 0.94 and 8.9 billion PBMCs per donor were obtained by leukapheresis. To increase sequencing depth and limit assay-specific biases, different laboratories used diverse techniques to prepare libraries and sequence TCR repertoires. For each donor, CD4 naive and CD4 memory were each given three plates, CD8 naive was given two plates, and CD8 memory was given one plate.

Points the paper makes about the study in general: Naive subsets generally had larger estimated clonotype richness than memory subsets did. The small number of donors limited the genetic and exposure-history diversity represented. Clonotypes shared by all four sorted-subset donors showed higher generation probabilities than non-shared clonotypes. When four donors were compared, the shared fraction of clonotypes was approximately 5% for naive CD4, more than 3% for naive CD8, 2% to 2.5% for memory CD4, and 0.35% to 0.5% for memory CD8. Pairwise subsampling led to the expectation that sequencing depth would affect the degree of clonotype sharing among donors. Rarefaction of sorted-subset datasets indicated incomplete sequencing despite the large sequencing depth. Only blood was sampled, and tissue TCR repertoires likely differ from those in blood.

The receptor's source is a man between 18 and 35 years old in good health. Some clones in this sample may be carry-over from other donors' samples. Recombination connected TRBV21-1 to TRBJ2-7; the table's D call, TRBD2, has no DNA check behind it. TRBV21-1 is flagged as a pseudogene. The material sequenced was naive CD4+ T cells from PBMCs. This specimen's cell subset or site label, per the study, means: CD45RA+ positively selected. CDR3 reads: CASSTPPGRYEQYF. The nucleotide sequence reads as follows: TGTGCCAGCAGCACCCCGCCCGGTCGATACGAGCAGTACTTC.